The 13 T cell receptor beta chains reported below all come from one sample, sequenced in a study of OX40 agonist ivuxolimab in advanced cancers. Produced via immunoSEQ multiplex PCR; TCRdb's table is partial and in-frame only. This sample has about 50,000 clones, with 80% to 95% found just once. This specimen consisted of CD4+ or CD8+ T cells sorted from blood, obtained in a trial of the OX40 agonist ivuxolimab. The receptors shown here come from an adult with an advanced solid tumor such as melanoma, head and neck, liver or kidney cancer.

The V and J genes are TRBV7-2 and TRBJ2-1; the match to TRBD2 covers 10 bases. Germline trimming cut 5 bases from V and 5 bases from J; bases unmatched to any gene: 9. CDR3 length equals 16 residues. Germline loops: CDR1 SGHTA, CDR2 FQGNSA. CDR3 region: CASSVVPGLAHNEQFF. The CDR3 bases are TGTGCCAGCAGCGTTGTCCCGGGACTAGCGCACAATGAGCAGTTCTTC.

This chain links TRBV6-1 with TRBJ2-3, with D unresolved. Germline CDR1 and CDR2: MNHNS and SASEGT. This CDR3 region has 15 residues. The ends were cut back, 6 bases at V and 0 bases at J, with 13 bases in the middle. DNA for the CDR3: TGTGCCAGCAGGGTCTCTCTTACTAGCACAGATACGCAGTATTTT. Translating gives CASRVSLTSTDTQYF.

This chain connects TRBV6-4 to TRBJ1-5; D unclear. Germline V gene data show CDR1 as MRHNA and CDR2 as SNTAGT. CDR3 length: 15 amino acids. Trimming removed 6 bases from V and 1 base from J, with 13 bases in between. The CDR3 bases are TGTGCCAGCAGATCCAGGCTACGGAGCAATCAGCCCCAGCATTTT. This gives the protein CASRSRLRSNQPQHF.

V is TRBV15 and J is TRBJ2-7, with 9 bases that match TRBD1. The junction had 7 bases not matched to a gene; V was cut back by 3 bases and J by 4 bases. The V gene's germline CDR1 is LNHNV and CDR2 YYDKDF (reference sequence). There are 15 residues in the CDR3. CDR3 sequence (DNA): TGTGCCACCAGCAGTGAAACCGGGACAGGGTACGAGCAGTACTTC. Its protein is CATSSETGTGYEQYF.

The chain joins TRBV27 to TRBJ2-5, with D possibly matching TRBD1 (7 bases). V gave up 5 bases and J gave up 10 bases, with 26 bases separating them. Germline CDR1 and CDR2: MNHEY and SMNVEV (reference sequence). CDR3 size: 16 residues. DNA for the CDR3: TGTGCCAGCAGTCCCTCGGCGGGACAGCTGACCTCGGACCAGTACTTC. This translates into CASSPSAGQLTSDQYF.

This clone was observed once. V gene TRBV6-5 combines with J gene TRBJ2-2; TRBD2 might be the D (6 bases). Per the germline V gene, CDR1 is MNHEY and CDR2 is SVGAGI. CDR3 length: 15 amino acids. Trimming left V 1 base short and J 2 bases short, with 8 bases between. The CDR3 region has the DNA TGTGCCAGCAGTTACTTCGGGGGTAACACCGGGGAGCTGTTTTTT. Encoded protein: CASSYFGGNTGELFF.

The chain couples TRBV19 to TRBJ1-5; TRBD1 matches at 8 bases. Germline CDR1 LNHDA, CDR2 SQIVND (reference sequence). Trimming at V came to 4 bases and at J to 4 bases, leaving 3 bases not matched to a gene. CDR3 size: 14 residues. The CDR3 protein is CASSSRTGNQPQHF. The CDR3 nucleotides are TGTGCCAGTAGTAGCCGGACAGGGAATCAGCCCCAGCATTTT.

In DNA, the CDR3 is TGCAGCGTTGAAGGTGAGACAGACATCCACGAGCAGTACTTC. Encoded protein: CSVEGETDIHEQYF. This chain uses TRBV29-1 with TRBJ2-7; D may be TRBD1 (5 bases). Germline CDR1 is SQVTM and CDR2 is ANQGSEA. V was trimmed by 1 base and J by 5 bases, leaving 15 bases between them. The CDR3 runs 14 residues.

The chain employs TRBV5-6 and TRBJ1-1; D might be TRBD1 (5 bases). CDR1 and CDR2 (germline): SGHDT, YYEEEE. This CDR3 spans 14 amino acids. The V gene lost 0 bases and the J gene lost 1 base, with 7 bases spanning the gap. CDR3 nucleotides: TGTGCCAGCAGCTTGGGGGGCCAGAACACTGAAGCTTTCTTT. This gives the protein CASSLGGQNTEAFF.

This chain uses TRBV7-3 with TRBJ1-1; no firm D call. With 1 base removed from V and 1 base from J, the gap between germline ends came to 25 bases. Germline assignment: CDR1 SGHTA and CDR2 FQGTGA. This CDR3 has 20 residues. The CDR3 coding sequence is TGTGCCAGCAGCTTAATTCTGCGAGGTTGGCAGATCATAACGAACACTGAAGCTTTCTTT. Translating it yields CASSLILRGWQIITNTEAFF.

This chain connects TRBV28 to TRBJ1-2, with a tentative D call TRBD1 (6 bases). The germline V gene has CDR1 MDHEN and CDR2 SYDVKM. This CDR3 is built from 12 residues. The V end lost 7 bases, the J end lost 5 bases, and 11 bases lay between the germline ends. DNA of the CDR3: TGTGCCAGCAAGACAGGTTCATATGGCTACACCTTC. Its protein product is CASKTGSYGYTF.

This rearrangement joins TRBV20-1 to TRBJ2-7; the D call may be TRBD1 or TRBD2 (6 bases each). The length of the CDR3 is 11 residues. Trimming removed 4 bases at V and 6 bases at J, with 10 bases between. Germline-derived CDR1 and CDR2 are DFQATT and SNEGSKA (reference sequence). The CDR3 region is CSAIQGLEQYF. Written as DNA, the CDR3 is TGCAGTGCTATACAGGGACTCGAGCAGTACTTC.

The table lists this clone with a count of one. This chain connects TRBV5-1 to TRBJ2-1; tentatively, D is TRBD2 (5 bases). The CDR3 has 15 residues. Germline V gene lookup returns CDR1 SGHRS and CDR2 YFSETQ. V shed 4 bases and J shed 2 bases, with 13 bases lying between them. Written as DNA, the CDR3 is TGCGCCAGCAGCGTCACGGGAAGTCCCTACAATGAGCAGTTCTTC. This sequence encodes CASSVTGSPYNEQFF.